One sample yielded the 15 T cell receptor beta chains listed below, sequenced in a study of blood T cell repertoires in COVID-19. The data were produced by immunoSEQ multiplex PCR, yet TCRdb's version contains in-frame clones alone and is incomplete. The sample holds roughly 67,000 clones, 80% to 85% seen once. The specimen sequenced was peripheral blood. The receptors were sampled from a man in his fifties with active COVID-19.

This chain joins TRBV6-5 and TRBJ2-5, with D tentatively TRBD2 (5 bases). Trimming took 5 bases from V and 6 from J, leaving 13 bases between them. CDR1 and CDR2 from the germline V gene are MNHEY and SVGAGI. The CDR3 runs 13 residues. The CDR3 nucleotides are TGTGCCAGCAGTAGTTGGGGAGCGAAGACCCAGTACTTC. Protein product: CASSSWGAKTQYF.

V usage is TRBV29-1 and J usage is TRBJ2-1; D gene uncertain. The V gene's germline CDR1 is SQVTM and CDR2 ANQGSEA. CDR3 length equals 11 residues. V lost 8 bases and J 1 base, leaving 6 bases between the germline ends. The CDR3 nucleotides read TGCAGCCTCCGGTCCTACAATGAGCAGTTCTTC. Translation gives CSLRSYNEQFF.

This chain links TRBV15 with TRBJ2-1; TRBD2 matches 9 bases. The V gene's germline CDR1 is LNHNV and CDR2 YYDKDF (reference sequence). The CDR3 runs 15 residues. Trimming removed 1 base from V and 8 bases from J; junction bases left unmatched: 6. CDR3 bases: TGTGCCACCAGCAGAGGAGGGGGCGGGAGGGATGAGCAGTTCTTC. Its translation: CATSRGGGGRDEQFF.

DNA for the CDR3: TGTGCCAGCAGCCAATCGGGACAGGGCAATTGGGCCCAGTACTTC. Encoded protein: CASSQSGQGNWAQYF. The V and J genes are TRBV3-1 (or the pseudogene TRBV3-2) and TRBJ2-5; 9 bases are shared with TRBD1. CDR3 size: 15 residues. The V gene's germline CDR1 is LGHDT and CDR2 YNNKEL (reference sequence). Losses at the gene ends were 2 bases for V and 9 bases for J; bases not matched to a gene: 10.

The chain couples TRBV30 to TRBJ2-3, with D perhaps TRBD2 (5 bases). Trimming cost V 3 bases and J 1 base, with 17 bases left between them. The CDR3 sequence is 16 residues long. Looked up from germline, CDR1 is GTSNPN and CDR2 is SVGIG (reference sequence). The CDR3 spells CAWRTKAAGGTDTQYF. As DNA, the CDR3 is TGTGCCTGGAGGACAAAGGCCGCGGGTGGCACAGATACGCAGTATTTT.

The chain employs TRBV5-5 and TRBJ2-7; tentative D call: TRBD2 (6 bases). The CDR3 consists of 15 residues. V gave up 2 bases and J gave up 7 bases, with 19 bases separating them. The germline V gene has CDR1 SGHKS and CDR2 YYEKEE (reference sequence). The CDR3 DNA sequence: TGTGCCAGCAGCTTTTTCCTAGCGCGAGGGAGAGAGCAGTACTTC. Protein product: CASSFFLARGREQYF.

This chain connects TRBV7-9 to TRBJ2-5; tentatively, D is TRBD1 (6 bases). V shed 3 bases and J shed 5 bases, with 13 bases lying between them. This CDR3 is 14 amino acids long. The germline V gene encodes CDR1 SEHNR and CDR2 FQNEAQ (reference sequence). CDR3 region: CASSFTQGPETQYF. DNA of the CDR3: TGTGCCAGCAGCTTCACCCAGGGGCCCGAGACCCAGTACTTC.

This chain uses TRBV10-2 with TRBJ2-1; TRBD2 agrees at 7 bases. The CDR3 runs to 12 residues. Germline CDR1 reads WSHSY; CDR2 reads SAAADI. J gave up 2 bases and V 9 bases, and 1 base lay outside the gene matches. The CDR3 nucleotides are TGCGCCAGTACTAGCGCCTACAATGAGCAGTTCTTC. It specifies CASTSAYNEQFF.

The chain combines TRBV10-3 with TRBJ2-3; D is perhaps TRBD2 (6 bases). The V end lost 0 bases, the J end lost 0 bases, and 7 bases lay between the germline ends. CDR1 is ENHRY and CDR2 is SYGVKD in the germline V gene. This CDR3 is built from 15 residues. This chain's CDR3 is CAISESAGSTDTQYF. Here the CDR3 DNA reads TGTGCCATCAGTGAGTCCGCGGGAAGCACAGATACGCAGTATTTT.

This clone was seen more than once but under ten times. V is TRBV11-2 and J is TRBJ2-7; 8 bases fit TRBD2. V lost 1 base to trimming and J lost 4 bases; unmatched junction nucleotides: 9. The CDR3 loop spans 16 amino acids. CDR1 and CDR2 (germline): SGHAT, FQNNGV. The chain's CDR3 is CASSLVRAGVGYEQYF. The CDR3 DNA follows: TGTGCCAGCAGCTTAGTTCGAGCGGGAGTGGGTTACGAGCAGTACTTC.

The V call is TRBV19, the J call TRBJ2-7; weak D call: TRBD1 (5 bases). Trimming left V 3 bases short and J 2 bases short, with 20 bases between. The CDR3 runs 17 residues. The germline CDR1 and CDR2 sequences are LNHDA and SQIVND (reference sequence). The CDR3 DNA follows: TGTGCCAGTAGTATTCCAGATCAGGGTGAGTTCGCCTACGAGCAGTACTTC. It specifies CASSIPDQGEFAYEQYF.

The chain employs TRBV5-6 and TRBJ2-7; 7 nucleotides line up with TRBD2. The length of the CDR3 is 14 residues. Germline V gives CDR1 SGHDT, CDR2 YYEEEE. Trimming cost V 4 bases and J 3 bases; bases outside gene matches: 7. CDR3 bases: TGTGCCAGCAGCCGCGCCAGCGGGAACTACGAGCAGTACTTC. Translation gives CASSRASGNYEQYF.

CDR3 in amino acids: CAISEARTGTNTEAFF. Written as DNA, the CDR3 is TGTGCCATCAGTGAGGCGAGGACAGGGACGAACACTGAAGCTTTCTTT. The chain joins TRBV10-3 to TRBJ1-1; 8 bases align to TRBD1. V lost 2 bases, J lost 1 base, and 6 bases stayed unmatched. CDR1 is ENHRY, CDR2 SYGVKD, per germline. This CDR3 region has 16 residues.

The sample holds many counts of this clone. The chain couples TRBV6-6 to TRBJ2-7; 7 bases line up with TRBD1. The CDR3 is made up of 14 amino acids. V lost 4 bases and J lost 2; bases outside the gene matches: 5. Germline CDR1 MNHNY, CDR2 SVGAGI (reference sequence). CDR3: CASSLQGPPYEQYF. The CDR3 DNA reads TGTGCCAGCAGTTTACAGGGGCCCCCCTACGAGCAGTACTTC.

A single count supports this clone. The V and J genes are TRBV2 and TRBJ2-7, with D perhaps matching TRBD1 (5 bases). V lost 3 bases and J 2 bases, leaving 8 bases between the germline ends. The CDR3 is 13 amino acids. CDR1 is SNHLY, CDR2 FYNNEI, per germline. Here the CDR3 DNA reads TGTGCCAGCAGTGAGGCAGGGACCTACGAGCAGTACTTC. It encodes CASSEAGTYEQYF. Complete variable domain (other parts from reference TRBV2 and TRBJ2-7): EPEVTQTPSHQVTQMGQEVILRCVPISNHLYFYWYRQILGQKVEFLVSFYNNEISEKSEIFDDQFSVERPDGSNFTLKIRSTKLEDSAMYFCASSEAGTYEQYFGPGTRLTVT.